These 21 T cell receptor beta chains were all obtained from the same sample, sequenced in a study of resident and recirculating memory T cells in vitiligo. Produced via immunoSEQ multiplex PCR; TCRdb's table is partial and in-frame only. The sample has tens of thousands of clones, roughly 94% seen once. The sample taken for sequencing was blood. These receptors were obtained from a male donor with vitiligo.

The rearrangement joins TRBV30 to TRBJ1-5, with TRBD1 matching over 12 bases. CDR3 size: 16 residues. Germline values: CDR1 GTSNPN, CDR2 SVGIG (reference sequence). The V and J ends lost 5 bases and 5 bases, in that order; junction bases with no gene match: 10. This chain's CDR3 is CAWGRSGQGADQPQHF. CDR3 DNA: TGTGCCTGGGGTAGGTCGGGACAGGGGGCTGATCAGCCCCAGCATTTT. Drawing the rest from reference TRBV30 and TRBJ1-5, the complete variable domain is SQTIHQWPATLVQPVGSPLSLECTVEGTSNPNLYWYRQAAGRGLQLLFYSVGIGQISSEVPQNLSASRPQDRQFILSSKKLLLSDSGFYLCAWGRSGQGADQPQHFGDGTRLSIL.

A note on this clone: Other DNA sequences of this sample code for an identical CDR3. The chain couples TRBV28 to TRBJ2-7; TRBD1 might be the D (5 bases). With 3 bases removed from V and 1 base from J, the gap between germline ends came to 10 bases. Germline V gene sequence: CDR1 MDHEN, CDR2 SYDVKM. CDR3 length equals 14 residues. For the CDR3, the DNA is TGTGCCAGCAGTTTCTGGCAGGGATCCTACGAGCAGTACTTC. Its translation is CASSFWQGSYEQYF.

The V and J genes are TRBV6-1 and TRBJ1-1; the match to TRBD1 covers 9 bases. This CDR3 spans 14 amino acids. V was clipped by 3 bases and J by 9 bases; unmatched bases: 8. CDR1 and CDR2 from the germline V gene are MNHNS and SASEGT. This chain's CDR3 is CASSDRQDRGKAFF. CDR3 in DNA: TGTGCCAGCAGTGACCGGCAGGACAGGGGAAAAGCTTTCTTT.

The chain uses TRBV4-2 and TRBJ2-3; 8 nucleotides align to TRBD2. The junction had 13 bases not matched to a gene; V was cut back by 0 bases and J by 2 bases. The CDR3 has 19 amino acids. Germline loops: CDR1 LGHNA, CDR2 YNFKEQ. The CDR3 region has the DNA TGTGCCAGCAGCCAAGAAGGGGTTCGCCGGGAGGGGCCCACAGATACGCAGTATTTT. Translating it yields CASSQEGVRREGPTDTQYF.

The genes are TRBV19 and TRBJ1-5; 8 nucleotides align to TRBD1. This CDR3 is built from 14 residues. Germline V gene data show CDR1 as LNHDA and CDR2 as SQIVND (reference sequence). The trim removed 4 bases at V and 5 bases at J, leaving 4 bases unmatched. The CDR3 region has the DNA TGTGCCAGTAGTAAAGGGACAGGACATCAGCCCCAGCATTTT. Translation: CASSKGTGHQPQHF.

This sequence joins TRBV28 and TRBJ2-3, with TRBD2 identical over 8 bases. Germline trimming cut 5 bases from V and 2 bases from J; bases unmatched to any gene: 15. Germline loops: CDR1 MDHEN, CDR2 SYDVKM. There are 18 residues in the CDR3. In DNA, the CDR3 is TGTGCCAGCAGTCTCCGCCTGGAGGAGCGGGAGTCCACAGATACGCAGTATTTT. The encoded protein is CASSLRLEERESTDTQYF.

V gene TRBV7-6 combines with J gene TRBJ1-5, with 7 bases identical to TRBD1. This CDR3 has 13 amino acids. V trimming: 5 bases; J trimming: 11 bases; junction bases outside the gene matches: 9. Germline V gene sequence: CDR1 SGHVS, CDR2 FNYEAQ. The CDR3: CASSTDTGAAQHF. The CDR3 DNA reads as TGTGCCAGCAGCACAGATACAGGGGCGGCCCAGCATTTT.

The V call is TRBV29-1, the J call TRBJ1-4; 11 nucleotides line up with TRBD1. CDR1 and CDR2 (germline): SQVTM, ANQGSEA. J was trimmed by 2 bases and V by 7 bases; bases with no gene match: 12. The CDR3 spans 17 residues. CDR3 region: CSASGQGGHGTNEKLFF. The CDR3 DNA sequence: TGCAGCGCCTCGGGACAGGGGGGGCATGGCACTAATGAAAAACTGTTTTTT.

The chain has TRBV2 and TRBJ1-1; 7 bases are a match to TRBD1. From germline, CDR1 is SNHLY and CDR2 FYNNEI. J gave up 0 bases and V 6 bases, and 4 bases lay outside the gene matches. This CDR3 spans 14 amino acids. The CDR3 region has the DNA TGTGCCAGCAGCAACAGGGGTTTGAACACTGAAGCTTTCTTT. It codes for CASSNRGLNTEAFF.

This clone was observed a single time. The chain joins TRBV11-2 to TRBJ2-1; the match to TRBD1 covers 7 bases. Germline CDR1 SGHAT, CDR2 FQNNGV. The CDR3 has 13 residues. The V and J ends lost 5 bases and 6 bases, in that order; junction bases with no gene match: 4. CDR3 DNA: TGTGCCAGCAGCCACAGGGGTGGCAATGAGCAGTTCTTC. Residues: CASSHRGGNEQFF.

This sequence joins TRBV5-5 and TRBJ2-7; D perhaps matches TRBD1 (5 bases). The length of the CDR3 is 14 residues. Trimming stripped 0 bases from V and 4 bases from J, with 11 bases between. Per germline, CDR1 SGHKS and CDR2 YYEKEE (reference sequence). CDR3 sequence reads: CASSLGATDYEQYF. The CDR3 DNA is TGTGCCAGCAGCTTGGGCGCGACAGATTACGAGCAGTACTTC.

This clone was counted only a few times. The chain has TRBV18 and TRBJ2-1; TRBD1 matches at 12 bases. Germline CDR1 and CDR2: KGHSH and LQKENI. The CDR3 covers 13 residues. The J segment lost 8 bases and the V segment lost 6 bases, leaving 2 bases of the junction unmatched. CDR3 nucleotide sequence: TGTGCCAGCTCGGGACAGGGGGCTGATGAGCAGTTCTTC. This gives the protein CASSGQGADEQFF.

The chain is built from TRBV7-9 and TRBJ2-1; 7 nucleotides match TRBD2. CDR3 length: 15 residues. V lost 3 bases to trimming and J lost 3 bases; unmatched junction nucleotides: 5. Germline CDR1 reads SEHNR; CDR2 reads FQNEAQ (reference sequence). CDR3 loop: CASSFTRTSYNEQFF. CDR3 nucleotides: TGTGCCAGCAGCTTTACCCGGACTAGCTACAATGAGCAGTTCTTC.

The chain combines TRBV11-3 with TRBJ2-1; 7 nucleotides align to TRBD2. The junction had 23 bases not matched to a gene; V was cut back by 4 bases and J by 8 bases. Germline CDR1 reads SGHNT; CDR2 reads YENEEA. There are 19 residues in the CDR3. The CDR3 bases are TGTGCCAGCAGCTACCCACCGAGTCGGGAGGTCCCCGGTAGTTATGAGCAGTTCTTC. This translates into CASSYPPSREVPGSYEQFF.

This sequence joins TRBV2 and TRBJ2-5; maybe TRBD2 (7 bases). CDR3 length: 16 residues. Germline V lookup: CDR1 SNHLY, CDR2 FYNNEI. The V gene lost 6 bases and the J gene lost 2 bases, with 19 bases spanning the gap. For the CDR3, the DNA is TGTGCCAGCAGGAAGGGAGGGGGAGGGGGACAAGAGACCCAGTACTTC. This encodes CASRKGGGGGQETQYF.

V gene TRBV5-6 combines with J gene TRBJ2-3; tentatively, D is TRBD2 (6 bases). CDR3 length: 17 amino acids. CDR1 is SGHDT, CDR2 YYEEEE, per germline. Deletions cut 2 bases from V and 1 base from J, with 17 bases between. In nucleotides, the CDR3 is TGTGCCAGCAGCTTTCTTGGGGGGAGTCTTGGCACAGATACGCAGTATTTT. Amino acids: CASSFLGGSLGTDTQYF.

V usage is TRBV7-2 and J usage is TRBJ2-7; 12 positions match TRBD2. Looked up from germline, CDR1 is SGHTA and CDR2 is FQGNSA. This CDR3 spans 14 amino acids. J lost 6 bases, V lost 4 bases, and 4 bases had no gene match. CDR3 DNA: TGTGCCAGCAGCTCGGGACTAGCGGGTTCCGAGCAGTACTTC. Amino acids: CASSSGLAGSEQYF.

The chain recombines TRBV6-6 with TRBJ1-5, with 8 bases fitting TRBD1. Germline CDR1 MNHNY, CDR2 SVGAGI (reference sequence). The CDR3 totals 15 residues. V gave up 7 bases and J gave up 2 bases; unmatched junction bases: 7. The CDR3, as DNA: TGTGCCAGCAATCAGCCGGGACAGGGCAATCAGCCCCAGCATTTT. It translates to CASNQPGQGNQPQHF.

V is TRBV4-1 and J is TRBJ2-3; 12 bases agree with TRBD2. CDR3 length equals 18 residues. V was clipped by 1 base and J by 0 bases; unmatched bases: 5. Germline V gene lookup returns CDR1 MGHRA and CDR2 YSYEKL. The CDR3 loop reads CASSQAGLAGSSTDTQYF. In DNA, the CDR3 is TGCGCCAGCAGCCAAGCTGGACTAGCGGGATCTAGCACAGATACGCAGTATTTT.

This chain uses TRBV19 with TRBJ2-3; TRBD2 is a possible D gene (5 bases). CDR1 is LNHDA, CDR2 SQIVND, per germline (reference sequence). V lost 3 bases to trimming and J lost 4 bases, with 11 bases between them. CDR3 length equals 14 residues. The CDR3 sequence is CASSMVMRADTQYF. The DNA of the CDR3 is TGTGCCAGTAGTATGGTGATGCGGGCAGATACGCAGTATTTT.

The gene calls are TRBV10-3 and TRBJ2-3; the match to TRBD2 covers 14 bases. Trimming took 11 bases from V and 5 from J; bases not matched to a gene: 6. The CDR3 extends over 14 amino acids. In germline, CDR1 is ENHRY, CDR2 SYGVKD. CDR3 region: CAATSGRDGDTQYF. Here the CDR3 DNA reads TGTGCCGCGACTAGCGGGAGGGATGGAGATACGCAGTATTTT.